The clone carrying this TCR beta chain has a single count. Its specificity is unknown. These data belong to a study of post-analysis software for immune sequencing data. Study in general: Progressive-relapsing, secondary progressive and relapsing-remitting multiple sclerosis were among the disease courses included. The study's findings and limits: Compared with controls, patients had more of 4 to 6 TRBV segments, including TRBV5-6, TRBV5-1 and TRBV20-1. When the samples were clustered directly with F measure, those that had been prepared in the same batch showed strong co-clustering. Normalized Chao1 diversity was significantly reduced in patients versus controls.

Unique molecular identifiers had been added to the TCR beta cDNA libraries. About 500,000 cDNA molecules were obtained per 1 to 10 million input T cells. MiXCR was run by TCRdb on the PCR reads, yielding one entry per CDR3 protein. The sample lists some 690,000 distinct CDR3 sequences; roughly three fifths were seen once. The V and J ends lost 5 bases and 6 bases respectively, with 20 bases between them. CDR1 DFQATT and CDR2 SNEGSKA come from the germline V gene (reference sequence). The CDR3 loop spans 15 amino acids. The chain links TRBV20-1 to TRBJ1-5, with D possibly matching TRBD1 (5 bases). The receptor's source is a girl between 2 and 10 years old with multiple sclerosis. The specimen sequenced was blood. CDR3 region: CSAQTVVGGSQPQHF. The DNA of the CDR3 is TGCAGTGCTCAGACAGTCGTCGGAGGTAGTCAGCCCCAGCATTTT.